This TCR beta chain was captured in a study of OX40 agonist ivuxolimab in advanced cancers. Study at large: The patients' treatment was ivuxolimab, an agonistic anti-OX40 (CD134) antibody. One patient with hepatocellular carcinoma and two with cutaneous melanoma, three in all, had partial responses. Eligibility rules accepted prior anti-PD-1, anti-PD-L1 or anti-CTLA-4 therapy, and 40% to 50% had some. General study points: The specificity for antigen of the expanded peripheral T cells was not determined.

Assay: immunoSEQ multiplex PCR; the TCRdb copy retains only in-frame clones and omits some. In the table there are approximately 89,000 clones, approximately 91% of which are singletons. This CDR3 has 14 amino acids. Germline CDR1 and CDR2: SQVTM and ANQGSEA. With V trimmed by 7 bases and J by 1 base, 3 bases remained unmatched. In regard to this clone: Its antigen is still unknown.

Sequencing was performed on CD4+ or CD8+ T cells sorted from blood, taken in a trial of the OX40 agonist ivuxolimab. The receptor was derived from an adult with an advanced solid tumor such as melanoma, head and neck, liver or kidney cancer. The rearrangement links TRBV29-1 to TRBJ2-3, with 12 bases aligning to TRBD2. The CDR3 sequence: CSGLAGEGTDTQYF. CDR3 DNA sequence: TGCAGCGGACTAGCGGGGGAGGGCACAGATACGCAGTATTTT.